In its sample, the clone carrying this TCR beta chain was seen a few times. Its antigen is undetermined. TCRdb analysed the reads with MiXCR anew, one entry per CDR3 protein. The data show 700,000 to 950,000 distinct CDR3 sequences, approximately 32% seen once. This sample was included in a study of T cell repertoires in cytomegalovirus infection. The overall study: Used in the study were CMV epitopes, some recently identified and HLA-C-restricted, others well-studied and HLA-B-restricted. Both a matching HLA type and CMV infection were indicated by public TCR beta signatures.

CDR1 SEHNR and CDR2 FQNEAQ come from the germline V gene (reference sequence). This CDR3 has 17 residues. V lost 2 bases, J lost 0 bases, and 6 bases stayed unmatched. Study-wide points: Identification of carriers of CMV plus the relevant HLA was performed using cumulative public TCR beta family frequency.

The gene calls are TRBV7-9 and TRBJ1-1, with 10 bases that match TRBD1. The origin of this receptor is a human donor in good health (CMV status not recorded). Some clones in this sample may be carry-over from other donors' samples. The sequenced sample was cultured CD8+ T cells from PBMCs, obtained from culture after CMV antigen stimulation. The CDR3 sequence is CASSLIGTGVLNTEAFF. The CDR3 bases are TGTGCCAGCAGCTTAATCGGGACAGGGGTCCTGAACACTGAAGCTTTCTTT.